Included here is one TCR beta chain sequence, with context. What it binds is not known. The sample belongs to a study of lymphopenia after photon versus proton radiotherapy. Study results and caveats: Relative stability marked proton patients; photon patients lost diversity and naive cells. Oligoclonal CD8+ Temra expansion after nadir drove photon patients' diversity drop. Better survival with proton therapy was suggested as possible, not demonstrated. A bigger post-nadir fall in TCR diversity correlated inversely with survival time in deceased patients.

Clones were read by immunoSEQ multiplex PCR, and TCRdb kept only the in-frame ones, dropping some. This sample has some 14,000 clones, with 65% to 85% found just once. Here the sequenced sample was peripheral blood, taken from a patient treated with photon-based radiotherapy. This receptor was identified in a man aged 45-60 years with gastric cancer.

The chain's CDR3 is CASSSDREVDTQYF. CDR3 DNA sequence: TGTGCCAGTAGTTCGGACAGGGAGGTAGATACGCAGTATTTT. The chain has TRBV19 and TRBJ2-3, with 8 bases lining up with TRBD1. The CDR3 is 14 amino acids. Germline V lookup: CDR1 LNHDA, CDR2 SQIVND (reference sequence). With V trimmed by 5 bases and J by 5 bases, 6 bases remained unmatched.